This T cell receptor beta chain stems from a study of T cell responses to AZD1222 COVID-19 vaccine. Turning to this clone: Its antigen is currently unknown.

TCRdb's copy holds only in-frame clones and misses some; the assay was immunoSEQ multiplex PCR. Here the sample spans more than 95,000 clones, 93% being singletons. The study, taken as a whole, reports: Only six or seven AZD1222 recipients tested seropositive at baseline.

The sequence was obtained from an adult in good health. The starting material was peripheral blood, obtained on day 0 of AZD1222 vaccination.

The CDR3 sequence is CASETGTLSGANVLTF. The DNA for the CDR3 is TGTGCCTCAGAGACAGGGACACTCTCTGGGGCCAACGTCCTGACTTTC. V gene TRBV30 combines with J gene TRBJ2-6; 7 bases line up with TRBD1. Germline trimming cut 7 bases from V and 0 bases from J; bases unmatched to any gene: 9. From germline, CDR1 is GTSNPN and CDR2 SVGIG (reference sequence). This CDR3 comprises 16 residues.